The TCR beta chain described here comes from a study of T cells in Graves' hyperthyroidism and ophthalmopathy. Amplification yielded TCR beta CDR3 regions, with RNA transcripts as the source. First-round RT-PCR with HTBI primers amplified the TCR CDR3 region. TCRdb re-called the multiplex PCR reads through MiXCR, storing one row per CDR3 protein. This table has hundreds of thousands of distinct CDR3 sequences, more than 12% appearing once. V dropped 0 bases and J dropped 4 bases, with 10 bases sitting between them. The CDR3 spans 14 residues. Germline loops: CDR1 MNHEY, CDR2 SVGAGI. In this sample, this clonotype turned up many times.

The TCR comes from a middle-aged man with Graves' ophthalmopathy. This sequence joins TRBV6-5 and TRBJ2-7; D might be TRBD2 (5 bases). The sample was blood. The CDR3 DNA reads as TGTGCCAGCAGTTACTCAGCGGCCAAATACGAGCAGTACTTC. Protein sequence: CASSYSAAKYEQYF.